A selection of T cell receptor beta chains follows, all from one sample in a study of T cells after yellow fever vaccination. TCRdb redid the calling of the 5' RACE reads with MiXCR, one entry per CDR3 protein. Of about 260,000 distinct CDR3 sequences in the sample, about 3.9% were seen once. The sequenced sample was PBMCs, obtained 15 days after the yellow fever booster vaccination. Receptor source: a man between 18 and 29 years old who received the YFV17D yellow fever vaccine. CDR3s include the opening cysteine and the closing phenylalanine or tryptophan. The D gene is left open where the match is weak. For some rows the clone size is stated as once, few or many, or as a class when expanded; others skip it.

J,V,D,length,size,DNA,CDR3
TRBJ2-1,TRBV20-1,-,16,many,TGCAGTGCTAGAGACAGGGTCGCGGCAGGCAGGAATGAGCAGTTCTTC,CSARDRVAAGRNEQFF
TRBJ2-1,TRBV7-2,-,14,many,TGTGCCAGCAGCTCAGGGCGGTATGCGAATGAGCAGTTCTTC,CASSSGRYANEQFF
TRBJ2-5,TRBV15,TRBD2,14,many,TGTGCCACCAGCAGACGTAGCGGGGAAGAGACCCAGTACTTC,CATSRRSGEETQYF
TRBJ2-7,TRBV7-2,-,12,many,TGTGCCAGCAGCTTCCTCCCCTACGAGCAGTACTTC,CASSFLPYEQYF
TRBJ2-1,TRBV7-2,TRBD1,14,many,TGTGCCAGCAGCTTCTCGACAGGGTTCAATGAGCAGTTCTTC,CASSFSTGFNEQFF
TRBJ1-5,TRBV20-1,TRBD1,14,-,TGCAGTGCAAGGGACAGGGTTAGCAATCAGCCCCAGCATTTT,CSARDRVSNQPQHF
TRBJ2-7,TRBV7-9,TRBD1,14,many,TGTGCCAGCAGCCGGGGACAGGGTGGAGACGAGCAGTACTTC,CASSRGQGGDEQYF
TRBJ2-1,TRBV14,TRBD1,17,many,TGTGCCAGCAGCCCCCCCTTACAGGGGGCAGGCTACAATGAGCAGTTCTTC,CASSPPLQGAGYNEQFF
TRBJ1-1,TRBV3-1,-,12,many,TGTGCCAGCAGCCAAAGGGGAGGGAAAGCTTTCTTT,CASSQRGGKAFF
TRBJ1-1,TRBV6-6,-,15,many,TGTGCCAGCAGTTCTACGACAGTTGCAGTCACTGAAGCTTTCTTT,CASSSTTVAVTEAFF
TRBJ2-7,TRBV20-1,TRBD1,13,many,TGCAGTGCGTGGGGACAGGGAGGCTACGAGCAGTACTTC,CSAWGQGGYEQYF
TRBJ1-6,TRBV20-1,-,15,many,TGCAGTGCTAGAGGTTGGGACCTCTATAATTCACCCCTCCACTTT,CSARGWDLYNSPLHF
TRBJ1-1,TRBV6-5,-,14,many,TGTGCCAGCAGGGCAGAAAGGGGAAACACTGAAGCTTTCTTT,CASRAERGNTEAFF
TRBJ1-1,TRBV10-3,-,13,-,TGTGCCATCAGTGAGTCTGTGGGGACTGAAGCTTTCTTT,CAISESVGTEAFF
TRBJ2-3,TRBV5-1,TRBD2,15,many,TGCGCCAGCAGCCTACTTGGCGGGGGGGCAGATACGCAGTATTTT,CASSLLGGGADTQYF
TRBJ1-2,TRBV7-9,-,11,many,TGTGCCAGCAGCCTAAGCTATGGCTACACCTTC,CASSLSYGYTF
TRBJ1-2,TRBV6-5,TRBD1,15,many,TGTGCCAGCAGTTGGGACAGGGGATTCTACTATGGCTACACCTTC,CASSWDRGFYYGYTF
TRBJ1-2,TRBV5-1,-,14,many,TGCGCCAGCAGCCAGCGAGAAGCTAACTATGGCTACACCTTC,CASSQREANYGYTF
TRBJ2-7,TRBV6-1,TRBD1,14,many,TGTGCCAGCAGTGAAGCGGGGACAGGGGGACAGCAGTACTTC,CASSEAGTGGQQYF
TRBJ2-1,TRBV11-1,-,15,many,TGTGCCAGCAGCTTAGCGGGGGGGACATACAATGAGCAGTTCTTC,CASSLAGGTYNEQFF
TRBJ2-5,TRBV7-6,-,15,once,TGTGCCAGCAGCTCAGCGGGACAGGCTCACGAGACCCAGTACTTC,CASSSAGQAHETQYF
TRBJ1-5,TRBV7-6,-,17,many,TGTGCCAGCAGCCCGTCCCCGGGCGAATATATCAATCAGCCCCAGCATTTT,CASSPSPGEYINQPQHF
TRBJ2-2,TRBV4-2,-,14,many,TGTGCCAGCAGCCAAGATATGTACACCGGGGAGCTGTTTTTT,CASSQDMYTGELFF
TRBJ2-5,TRBV9,-,15,many,TGTGCCAGCAGCGTCGAGTGGGGGCAGAGAGAGACCCAGTACTTC,CASSVEWGQRETQYF
TRBJ1-4,TRBV10-3,TRBD1,15,-,TGTGCCACCGGACAGGGGGTGGCAACTAATGAAAAACTGTTTTTT,CATGQGVATNEKLFF
TRBJ1-2,TRBV4-2,TRBD1,14,many,TGTGCCAGCAGCCAGGACAGGGTGGGTGCGGGCTACACCTTC,CASSQDRVGAGYTF
TRBJ2-5,TRBV7-8,-,12,many,TGTGCCAGCAGCTTATCATCCTTGGCCATGTACTTC,CASSLSSLAMYF
TRBJ1-5,TRBV7-9,-,12,many,TGTGCCAGCAGCCACCTATATCAGCCCCAGCATTTT,CASSHLYQPQHF
TRBJ1-5,TRBV5-5,-,15,many,TGTGCCAGCAGCGGACCGGACGTACGCCCTCAGCCCCAGCATTTT,CASSGPDVRPQPQHF
TRBJ2-2,TRBV6-5,-,17,few,TGTGCCAGCAGTTACAGAGGGGTTCGACCGATTGCCGGGGAGCTGTTTTTT,CASSYRGVRPIAGELFF
TRBJ2-3,TRBV4-3,-,15,many,TGCGCCAGCAGCCAACTAGGGGGGGGCACAGATACGCAGTATTTT,CASSQLGGGTDTQYF
TRBJ1-2,TRBV29-1,-,12,many,TGCAGCGTCGGTCACCGGAACTATGGCTACACCTTC,CSVGHRNYGYTF
TRBJ1-6,TRBV5-1,-,14,many,TGCGCCAGCAGCTTGGGGGTTTATGATTCACCCCTCCACTTT,CASSLGVYDSPLHF
TRBJ1-2,TRBV7-2,-,15,many,TGTGCCAGCAGCTTAGAGGGGACCGCACAAACACACTACACCTTC,CASSLEGTAQTHYTF
TRBJ1-6,TRBV5-1,-,16,many,TGCGCCAGCAGCTGGGACGGAAGCTCCTATAATTCACCCCTCCACTTT,CASSWDGSSYNSPLHF
TRBJ1-1,TRBV5-1,-,15,many,TGCGCCAGCAGCGCGGGACTCTCGGGGGGCACTGAAGCTTTCTTT,CASSAGLSGGTEAFF
TRBJ2-5,TRBV7-2,-,16,many,TGTGCCAGCAGCACCCGAAACCCTCTAGGGGGTGAGACCCAGTACTTC,CASSTRNPLGGETQYF
TRBJ1-1,TRBV18,TRBD1,13,many,TGTGCCAGCTCACCATCGGACAGGGGGGCAGCTTTCTTT,CASSPSDRGAAFF
TRBJ2-1,TRBV5-6,TRBD1,15,many,TGTGCCAGCAGCTCCTATCTGACAGGGCGAATGGGGCAGTTCTTC,CASSSYLTGRMGQFF
TRBJ2-1,TRBV12-3/TRBV12-4,TRBD1,17,many,TGTGCCAGCAGGCCGACGGGACAGGGGGCTTCCTACAATGAGCAGTTCTTC,CASRPTGQGASYNEQFF
TRBJ2-3,TRBV7-9,-,15,many,TGTGCCAGCAGCGCAGACTCGTTGGGGGCAGATACGCAGTATTTT,CASSADSLGADTQYF